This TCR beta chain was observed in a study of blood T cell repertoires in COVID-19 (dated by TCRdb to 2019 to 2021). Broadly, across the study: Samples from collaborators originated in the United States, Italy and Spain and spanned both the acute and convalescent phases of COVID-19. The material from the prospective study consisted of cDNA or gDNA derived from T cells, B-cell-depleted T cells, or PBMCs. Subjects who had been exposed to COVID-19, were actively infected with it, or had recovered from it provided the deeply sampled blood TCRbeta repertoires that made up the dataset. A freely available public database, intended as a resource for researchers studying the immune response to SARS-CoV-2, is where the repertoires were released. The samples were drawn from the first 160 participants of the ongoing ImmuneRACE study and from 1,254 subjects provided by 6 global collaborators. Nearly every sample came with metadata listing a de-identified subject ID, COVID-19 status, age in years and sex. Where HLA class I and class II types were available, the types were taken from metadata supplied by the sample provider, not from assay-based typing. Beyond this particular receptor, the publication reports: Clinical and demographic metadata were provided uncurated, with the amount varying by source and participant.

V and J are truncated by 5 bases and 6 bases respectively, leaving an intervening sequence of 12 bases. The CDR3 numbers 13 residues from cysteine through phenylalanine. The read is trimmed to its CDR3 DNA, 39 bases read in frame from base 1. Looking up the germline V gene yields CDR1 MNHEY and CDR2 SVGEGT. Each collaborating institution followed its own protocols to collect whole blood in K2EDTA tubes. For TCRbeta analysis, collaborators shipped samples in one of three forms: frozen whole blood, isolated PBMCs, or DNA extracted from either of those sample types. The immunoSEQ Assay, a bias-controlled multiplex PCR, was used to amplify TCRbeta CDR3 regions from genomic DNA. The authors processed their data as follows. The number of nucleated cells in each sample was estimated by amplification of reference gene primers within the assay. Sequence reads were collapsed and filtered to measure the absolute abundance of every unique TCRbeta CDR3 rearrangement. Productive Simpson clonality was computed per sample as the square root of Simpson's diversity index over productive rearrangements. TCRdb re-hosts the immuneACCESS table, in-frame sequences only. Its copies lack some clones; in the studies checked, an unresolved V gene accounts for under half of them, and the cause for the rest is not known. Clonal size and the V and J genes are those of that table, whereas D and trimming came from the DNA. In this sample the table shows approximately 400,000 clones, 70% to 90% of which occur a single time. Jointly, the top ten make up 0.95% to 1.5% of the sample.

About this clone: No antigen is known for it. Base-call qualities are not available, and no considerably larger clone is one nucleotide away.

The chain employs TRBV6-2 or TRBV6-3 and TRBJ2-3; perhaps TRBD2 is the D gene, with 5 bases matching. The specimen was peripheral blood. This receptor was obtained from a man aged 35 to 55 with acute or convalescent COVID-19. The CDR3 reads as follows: CASSPDWSDTQYF. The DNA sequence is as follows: TGTGCCAGCAGTCCGGACTGGTCGGATACGCAGTATTTT.